The 22 T cell receptor beta chains below come from one sample, sequenced in a study of blood T cells in healthy people across ages. The authors ran a second PCR of roughly 6 to 11 cycles using a sample-barcoded 5' primer and a J-beta primer mix. In TCRdb, the 5' RACE reads were re-called with MiXCR into one record per CDR3 protein. Of over 550,000 distinct CDR3 sequences listed, about 30% are singletons. What was sequenced was blood. These receptors were collected from a woman at least 80 years old in good health.

This clonotype was detected ten times or more. The genes are TRBV20-1 and TRBJ1-6, with unresolved D. CDR1 and CDR2 from the germline V gene are DFQATT and SNEGSKA (reference sequence). This CDR3 is 16 amino acids long. Trimming removed 3 bases at V and 0 bases at J, with 12 bases between. CDR3 sequence: CSARFGSHSYNSPLHF. The CDR3 bases are TGCAGTGCTAGGTTCGGCAGCCACTCCTATAATTCACCCCTCCACTTT.

Worth noting for this clonotype: This may be a read error, as it is one base from a much larger clone. CDR3 protein: CSGRDGVESSYNEQFF. CDR3 coding DNA: TGCAGCGGTCGGGACGGGGTTGAGAGCTCCTACAATGAGCAGTTCTTC. The chain employs TRBV29-1 and TRBJ2-1; D may match TRBD1 or TRBD2 (5 bases each). This CDR3 contains 16 residues. Germline values: CDR1 SQVTM, CDR2 ANQGSEA. Between the trimmed V and J ends, which lost 7 bases and 0 bases, there was a span of 19 bases.

Only a few counts were recorded for this clonotype. A much bigger clone sits one base away, suggesting this may be a read error. The chain couples TRBV29-1 to TRBJ2-1; weak D call: TRBD2 (6 bases). CDR1 is SQVTM, CDR2 ANQGSEA, per germline. The CDR3 is 12 residues long. The chain's CDR3 is CGGATSQREQFF. In DNA form, the CDR3 reads TGCGGCGGGGCGACTTCACAGCGGGAGCAGTTCTTC.

Many counts were recorded for this clonotype. The chain recombines TRBV5-1 with TRBJ2-3; D perhaps matches TRBD2 (6 bases). Germline assignment: CDR1 SGHRS and CDR2 YFSETQ. There are 15 residues in the CDR3. V dropped 5 bases and J dropped 2 bases, with 15 bases sitting between them. The CDR3, as DNA: TGCGCCAGCAGACGAACGGGGGAGCACACAGATACGCAGTATTTT. It is translated as CASRRTGEHTDTQYF.

This clonotype was counted ten times or more. The chain recombines TRBV6-6 with TRBJ1-2; tentatively, D is TRBD1 (5 bases). This CDR3 is built from 17 residues. From germline, CDR1 is MNHNY and CDR2 SVGAGI (reference sequence). The germline V and J ends were trimmed by 5 bases and 2 bases, with 21 bases remaining between them. CDR3 loop: CASSAGTGLGENYGYTF. CDR3 sequence (DNA): TGTGCCAGCAGTGCCGGGACGGGCCTAGGAGAAAACTATGGCTACACCTTC.

This clonotype was counted many times. This CDR3 reads CASSEHLRTVSTDTQYF. The CDR3 DNA is TGTGCCAGCAGTGAACATTTAAGAACAGTCAGCACAGATACGCAGTATTTT. This chain uses TRBV6-1 with TRBJ2-3; D gene uncertain. The germline V and J ends were trimmed by 2 bases and 0 bases, with 15 bases remaining between them. The germline CDR1 and CDR2 sequences are MNHNS and SASEGT. CDR3 length: 17 amino acids.

This clonotype was seen repeatedly, ten times or more. The CDR3 here is CASSEGGSTDTQYF. CDR3 bases: TGTGCCAGCTCTGAGGGGGGGAGCACAGATACGCAGTATTTT. The chain uses TRBV5-5 and TRBJ2-3, with D possibly matching TRBD2 (7 bases). Germline-derived CDR1 and CDR2 are SGHKS and YYEKEE (reference sequence). The CDR3 totals 14 residues. Trimming left V 7 bases short and J 0 bases short, with 12 bases between. Drawing the rest from reference TRBV5-5 and TRBJ2-3, the complete variable domain is DAGVTQSPTHLIKTRGQQVTLRCSPISGHKSVSWYQQVLGQGPQFIFQYYEKEERGRGNFPDRFSARQFPNYSSELNVNALLLGDSALYLCASSEGGSTDTQYFGPGTRLTVL.

The table lists this clonotype with a few counts. V gene TRBV7-8 combines with J gene TRBJ1-5; D might be TRBD1 (6 bases). The CDR3 contains 17 residues. The germline gives CDR1 SGHVS, CDR2 FQNEAQ. With 7 bases removed from V and 1 base from J, the gap between germline ends came to 20 bases. This CDR3 is CASISGGFGTSNQPQHF. CDR3 bases: TGTGCCAGCATCTCCGGAGGGTTTGGGACAAGCAATCAGCCCCAGCATTTT.

This clonotype came up a few times. V and J are TRBV7-9 and TRBJ1-2; TRBD1 might be the D (6 bases). This CDR3 has 15 residues. The ends were cut back, 4 bases at V and 0 bases at J, with 12 bases in the middle. The germline CDR1 and CDR2 sequences are SEHNR and FQNEAQ (reference sequence). The CDR3: CASSWGPGANYGYTF. The CDR3 nucleotides read TGTGCCAGCAGCTGGGGGCCAGGAGCTAACTATGGCTACACCTTC.

V usage is TRBV7-8 and J usage is TRBJ1-6, with D maybe TRBD1 (6 bases). V was shortened by 6 bases and J by 8 bases, with 20 bases between the two germline ends. The CDR3 consists of 16 residues. Germline CDR1 and CDR2: SGHVS and FQNEAQ. The CDR3 sequence is CASRGWGTRQDSPLHF. Written as DNA, the CDR3 is TGTGCCAGCAGGGGTTGGGGAACCAGACAGGATTCACCCCTCCACTTT.

This clonotype was recorded once. One base away lies a much larger clone, so this may be a sequencing read error. Since the CDR3 does not end with the conserved phenylalanine or tryptophan, this likely comes from a read error. The V and J genes are TRBV6-1 and TRBJ2-3; D call uncertain. This CDR3 spans 11 amino acids. CDR1 is MNHNS, CDR2 SASEGT, per germline. V was trimmed by 3 bases and J by 6 bases, leaving 4 bases between them. This CDR3 reads CASSDVDTQYL. CDR3 nucleotides: TGTGCCAGCAGTGATGTGGATACGCAGTATTTG.

The table lists this clonotype with a few counts. CDR3 in amino acids: CASSDRVRNTEAFF. CDR3 DNA: TGCGCCAGCAGCGACCGGGTCCGGAACACTGAAGCTTTCTTT. V usage is TRBV5-1 and J usage is TRBJ1-1; D gene ambiguous. Germline values: CDR1 SGHRS, CDR2 YFSETQ. This CDR3 is built from 14 residues. Trimming removed 4 bases at V and 1 base at J, with 11 bases between.

This clonotype was detected ten times or more. J is TRBJ1-4 and V is TRBV4-2; D is ambiguous. V was trimmed by 0 bases and J by 8 bases, leaving 7 bases between them. In germline, CDR1 is LGHNA, CDR2 YNFKEQ. The CDR3 runs to 13 residues. As DNA, the CDR3 is TGTGCCAGCAGCCAAGATCAAAAGGAAAAACTGTTTTTT. This codes for CASSQDQKEKLFF.

This clonotype showed up many times. This rearrangement joins TRBV7-2 to TRBJ2-5; a possible D gene is TRBD2 (5 bases). The length of the CDR3 is 15 residues. Deletions cut 5 bases from V and 5 bases from J, with 18 bases between. Germline CDR1 and CDR2: SGHTA and FQGNSA. This CDR3 is CASSLWTGTGETQYF. The CDR3 DNA reads as TGTGCCAGCAGCCTTTGGACTGGAACCGGGGAGACCCAGTACTTC.

The table lists this clonotype with many counts. As DNA, the CDR3 is TGTGCCAGCAGTAAGACAGGGGGCACGGCTGAAGCTTTCTTT. It is translated as CASSKTGGTAEAFF. The chain recombines TRBV6-5 with TRBJ1-1; 10 nucleotides agree with TRBD1. This CDR3 has 14 amino acids. The V and J ends lost 5 bases and 6 bases, in that order; junction bases with no gene match: 6. CDR1 is MNHEY, CDR2 SVGAGI, per germline.

The table lists this clonotype with many counts. A much larger clone differs by one base, so this may be a read error. This chain uses TRBV10-3 with TRBJ2-7; no clear D. Per the germline V gene, CDR1 is ENHRY and CDR2 is SYGVKD. Between the trimmed V and J ends, which lost 11 bases and 4 bases, there was a span of 12 bases. This CDR3 has 11 residues. CDR3 protein: CAPLLGYEQYF. The CDR3 DNA reads TGTGCCCCCCTCCTGGGGTACGAGCAGTACTTC.

This clonotype was detected only a few times. This chain connects TRBV2 to TRBJ1-1, with TRBD1 matching over 9 bases. The CDR3 consists of 16 residues. V trimming: 6 bases; J trimming: 4 bases; junction bases outside the gene matches: 12. Looked up from germline, CDR1 is SNHLY and CDR2 is FYNNEI. The CDR3 nucleotides read TGTGCCAGCAGCGATACAGGGGGCGCGGATGGCACTGAAGCTTTCTTT. Translation: CASSDTGGADGTEAFF. The full variable domain, rest sourced from reference TRBV2 and TRBJ1-1, is EPEVTQTPSHQVTQMGQEVILRCVPISNHLYFYWYRQILGQKVEFLVSFYNNEISEKSEIFDDQFSVERPDGSNFTLKIRSTKLEDSAMYFCASSDTGGADGTEAFFGQGTRLTVV.

This clonotype was counted many times. This rearrangement joins TRBV6-6 to TRBJ1-5; TRBD1 matches 9 bases. The germline V gene has CDR1 MNHNY and CDR2 SVGAGI (reference sequence). Trimming at V came to 10 bases and at J to 6 bases, leaving 10 bases not matched to a gene. CDR3 length: 14 residues. The CDR3 coding sequence is TGTGCCATTACGGGACAGGGAATGAGTCAGCCCCAGCATTTT. Its translation is CAITGQGMSQPQHF.

This chain links TRBV29-1 with TRBJ2-5; D gene ambiguous. Germline CDR1 and CDR2: SQVTM and ANQGSEA. V shed 7 bases and J shed 10 bases, with 7 bases lying between them. The CDR3 is 8 residues long. CDR3 nucleotide sequence: TGCAGCGCGGGCCACCAGTACTTC. Protein sequence: CSAGHQYF.

The rearrangement uses TRBV6-2 or TRBV6-3 and TRBJ1-5; D possibly corresponds to TRBD1 (5 bases). Looked up from germline, CDR1 is MNHEY and CDR2 is SVGEGT. The ends were cut back, 6 bases at V and 4 bases at J, with 16 bases in the middle. CDR3 length: 15 residues. CDR3 loop: CASSPQGLSNQPQHF. The CDR3 DNA reads as TGTGCCAGCAGCCCCCAGGGATTGTCGAATCAGCCCCAGCATTTT.

V is TRBV6-2 or TRBV6-3 and J is TRBJ1-5, with no clear D. The germline V gene encodes CDR1 MNHEY and CDR2 SVGEGT. V shed 7 bases and J shed 0 bases, with 10 bases lying between them. This CDR3 spans 14 amino acids. CDR3 protein: CASTASNSNQPQHF. The CDR3 nucleotides are TGTGCCAGCACCGCCAGCAATAGCAATCAGCCCCAGCATTTT.

This clonotype appeared many times. An end of the junction does not agree with germline; a read error may underlie this. This chain connects TRBV5-1 to TRBJ1-1, with D perhaps TRBD1 (5 bases). Germline V gives CDR1 SGHRS, CDR2 YFSETQ. The CDR3 has 13 amino acids. The CDR3 sequence: CASSPGPNTEAFF. The CDR3 DNA reads as TGTGCCAGCAGTCCAGGGCCGAACACTGAAGCTTTCTTT.